A selection of T cell receptor beta chains follows, all from one sample in a study of OX40 agonist ivuxolimab in advanced cancers. TCRdb keeps only in-frame clones here, not all; method: immunoSEQ multiplex PCR. The sample yields about 19,000 clones, 60% to 85% seen once. This sample comprised CD4+ or CD8+ T cells sorted from blood, obtained in a trial of the OX40 agonist ivuxolimab. Receptor source: an adult with an advanced solid tumor such as melanoma, head and neck, liver or kidney cancer. The CDR3 runs from the conserved cysteine through the conserved F or W. D genes are given only for firm matches. A clone size is listed for some rows: how often the clone was seen (once, few, many), or a class if it is expanded.

J gene	D gene	V gene	clone size	CDR3 DNA	CDR3 protein
TRBJ2-7	TRBD2	TRBV7-8	.	TGTGCCAGCAGCGTGGGACTAGCTCTTAGGTACGAGCAGTACTTC	CASSVGLALRYEQYF
TRBJ2-1	.	TRBV29-1	medium-sized	TGCAGCGTTGAATACGGGGTTAATTACGATGAGCAGTTCTTC	CSVEYGVNYDEQFF
TRBJ2-1	TRBD2	TRBV9	once	TGTGCCAGCAGCCCCAGCGGGAGGGCCTTTGCTGAGCAGTTCTTC	CASSPSGRAFAEQFF
TRBJ2-3	.	TRBV6-1	once	TGTGCCAGCTGTGAAGGGGAAGCAGATACGCAGTATTTT	CASCEGEADTQYF
TRBJ2-5	TRBD2	TRBV5-6	.	TGTGCCAGCGGACTAGCGTGGAGGGAGACCCAGTACTTC	CASGLAWRETQYF
TRBJ1-5	.	TRBV19	.	TGTGCCAGTAGTATCTGGGGGCCGGAGGGAAATCAGCCCCAGCATTTT	CASSIWGPEGNQPQHF
TRBJ2-1	.	TRBV4-2	medium-sized	TGTGCCAGCAGCCAGGGCCTACTGGGTGGAAAGTTCTTC	CASSQGLLGGKFF
TRBJ2-7	TRBD1	TRBV2	.	TGTGCCAGCTTGGGACAGGGGTCATACGAGCAGTACTTC	CASLGQGSYEQYF
TRBJ2-5	.	TRBV7-3	few	TGTGCCAGCAGCTTAGAATCCGGTCAGACCCAGTACTTC	CASSLESGQTQYF
TRBJ1-4	.	TRBV7-9	.	TGTGCCAGCAGCGTCTTTTCGACTAATGAAAAACTGTTTTTT	CASSVFSTNEKLFF
TRBJ1-3	.	TRBV5-1	large	TGCGCCAGCAGCTTAGGGCCATTCGGTGGAAACACCATATATTTT	CASSLGPFGGNTIYF
TRBJ1-2	.	TRBV5-1	.	TGCGCCAGCAGCTTGGGGGAAATGGGACACCACAGTTATGGCTACACCTTC	CASSLGEMGHHSYGYTF
TRBJ2-7	.	TRBV4-1	.	TGCGCCAGCAGCCAAGATTTTGACGTTTACGAGCAGTACTTC	CASSQDFDVYEQYF
TRBJ2-2	TRBD2	TRBV5-1	.	TGCGCCAGCAGCCCCTCCCTCCTTAGTAGCGGGGTCACCGGGGAGCTGTTTTTT	CASSPSLLSSGVTGELFF
TRBJ2-3	.	TRBV4-3	.	TGCGCCAGCAGCGAAAGCTATACGCAGTATTTT	CASSESYTQYF
TRBJ2-3	.	TRBV6-6	.	TGTGCCAGCAGTTTAGCCAGGGGAAAGGGCACAGATACGCAGTATTTT	CASSLARGKGTDTQYF
TRBJ1-2	TRBD1	TRBV6-5	.	TGTGCCAGCAGAGCGGACAGGGCCCATGGCTACACCTTC	CASRADRAHGYTF
TRBJ2-5	.	TRBV4-3	.	TGCGCCAGCAGCCAAGATCGGGGTGTGAGGGCCGTAGAGACCCAGTACTTC	CASSQDRGVRAVETQYF
TRBJ2-1	TRBD2	TRBV7-8	.	TGTGCCAGCAGCTTTCTAGCGGGAGATTCCTTGGCAGGTGAGCAGTTCTTC	CASSFLAGDSLAGEQFF
TRBJ1-2	.	TRBV9	few	TGTGCCAGCAGTGTCGAGGGGGGGCAAGTGGATGGCTACACCTTC	CASSVEGGQVDGYTF
TRBJ2-1	TRBD1	TRBV27	.	TGTGCCAGCTCGCCGGGACAGGGGGTATCTTTGTTCGATGAGCAGTTCTTC	CASSPGQGVSLFDEQFF
TRBJ1-2	.	TRBV6-5	.	TGTGCCAGCAGTCACGCCCGGACTGGTCTTGGTGGCTACACCTTC	CASSHARTGLGGYTF
TRBJ1-3	.	TRBV5-1	.	TGCGCCAGCAGCTTGGTAGGCACCAACTCTGGAAACACCATATATTTT	CASSLVGTNSGNTIYF
TRBJ1-2	.	TRBV4-2	few	TGTGCCAGCAGCACATACTATGGCTACACCTTC	CASSTYYGYTF
TRBJ2-1	.	TRBV5-4	.	TGTGCCAGCAGCTTGGGGGCCTACAATGAGCAGTTCTTC	CASSLGAYNEQFF
TRBJ2-3	TRBD2	TRBV6-1	.	TGTGCCAGCATGACGGGGGGGGACACAGATACGCAGTATTTT	CASMTGGDTDTQYF
TRBJ1-2	.	TRBV6-1	.	TGTGCCAGCAGTGTAAACAGTAACTATGGCTACACCTTC	CASSVNSNYGYTF
TRBJ1-5	.	TRBV19	.	TGTGCCAGTAGTATAAATCGGGGGAGCAATCAGCCCCAGCATTTT	CASSINRGSNQPQHF
TRBJ2-7	TRBD1	TRBV29-1	.	TGCAGCGTTGAAGGCGGGACAGGGGGGTACGAGCAGTACTTC	CSVEGGTGGYEQYF
TRBJ2-7	.	TRBV5-1	.	TGCGCCAGCAGCTTAGGGACGGGTAGGTACGAGCAGTACTTC	CASSLGTGRYEQYF
TRBJ1-5	.	TRBV21-1	few	TGTGCCAGCAGCAGTCATGGAGACAGCAATCAGCCCCAGCATTTT	CASSSHGDSNQPQHF
TRBJ2-7	TRBD2	TRBV7-9	.	TGTGCCAGCAGCTTCGTAGCGGGGGACTACGAGCAGTACTTC	CASSFVAGDYEQYF
TRBJ2-2	.	TRBV27	.	TGTGCCAGCACCCCACTGATCACCGGGGAGCTGTTTTTT	CASTPLITGELFF
TRBJ2-7	.	TRBV29-1	.	TGCAGCGTTGTTTCAGTCTTAACCGGGTCCTACGAGCAGTACTTC	CSVVSVLTGSYEQYF
TRBJ1-2	.	TRBV18	.	TGTGCCAGCTCACTAGATTCCTATGGCTACACCTTC	CASSLDSYGYTF
TRBJ1-5	.	TRBV21-1	.	TGTGCCAGCTCCCAGGGCCTACAGGGGGCGACCCAGCCCCAGCATTTT	CASSQGLQGATQPQHF
TRBJ2-2	TRBD2	TRBV30	.	TGTGCCTGGAGTATCGGACTAGGGGATGGCGGGGAGCTGTTTTTT	CAWSIGLGDGGELFF
TRBJ2-2	.	TRBV4-1	.	TGCGCCAGCAGCCAAGAGAGTCAGGGGTACAGCACCGGGGAGCTGTTTTTT	CASSQESQGYSTGELFF
TRBJ2-3	.	TRBV27	.	TGTGCCAGCCGCACCACCGTTGCGGGCCACACAGATACGCAGTATTTT	CASRTTVAGHTDTQYF
TRBJ2-5	TRBD1	TRBV25-1	.	TGTGCCAGCAGAGAGGGACAGGGCATCGAGACCCAGTACTTC	CASREGQGIETQYF
TRBJ1-4	.	TRBV10-3	.	TGTGCCACAGGGGCAGTTAATGAAAAACTGTTTTTT	CATGAVNEKLFF
TRBJ2-1	.	TRBV5-8	few	TGTGCCAGCAGCTTGGCAGGGAATGAGCAGTTCTTC	CASSLAGNEQFF
TRBJ1-1	TRBD1	TRBV29-1	.	TGCAGCGTTGTCACTTTAGGGTTCAGGGGGAGCACTGAAGCTTTCTTT	CSVVTLGFRGSTEAFF
TRBJ1-2	.	TRBV15	.	TGTGCCACCAGCAGAGACAGACTCTCCGGCGGCTATGGCTACACCTTC	CATSRDRLSGGYGYTF
TRBJ1-3	.	TRBV9	.	TGTGCCAGCAGCGTATCAGTCGGATCTGGAAACACCATATATTTT	CASSVSVGSGNTIYF
TRBJ2-7	.	TRBV4-3	.	TGCGCCAGCAGCCCCGGAGGGGCGAGCTCCTACGAGCAGTACTTC	CASSPGGASSYEQYF
TRBJ1-2	.	TRBV10-3	few	TGTGCCATCAGTGAGCCCCCCGACGTCGGCTACACCTTC	CAISEPPDVGYTF
TRBJ2-1	TRBD2	TRBV7-8	.	TGTGCCAGCAGCTTCGCGGGAGCTGCATCCTACAATGAGCAGTTCTTC	CASSFAGAASYNEQFF
TRBJ2-3	TRBD2	TRBV29-1	.	TGCAGCGTTTCAGGGACTAGCGGCACAGATACGCAGTATTTT	CSVSGTSGTDTQYF
TRBJ2-7	.	TRBV4-1	.	TGCGCCAGCAGCCAAGAAGCGGGCAGATCCTACGAGCAGTACTTC	CASSQEAGRSYEQYF
TRBJ2-1	.	TRBV5-5	.	TGTGCCAGCAGTTGGGGGTCTGGTGAGCAGTTCTTC	CASSWGSGEQFF
TRBJ1-2	TRBD1	TRBV2	.	TGTGCCAGCAGGGGGGACAGCCAAAACTATGGCTACACCTTC	CASRGDSQNYGYTF
TRBJ2-3	.	TRBV7-9	.	TGTGCCAGCGACGGCGGGGAGAGCACAGATACGCAGTATTTT	CASDGGESTDTQYF
TRBJ1-1	.	TRBV7-9	few	TGTGCCAGCAGCTTACCAGGGCTTGTCACTGAAGCTTTCTTT	CASSLPGLVTEAFF
TRBJ2-3	.	TRBV28	.	TGTGCCACCAATTGGGCGGGATTGAATACGCAGTATTTT	CATNWAGLNTQYF
TRBJ2-1	TRBD2	TRBV5-1	few	TGCGCCAGCAGCCCGGTGCAACGAGGGACTAGCGGGATTTACAATGAGCAGTTCTTC	CASSPVQRGTSGIYNEQFF
TRBJ2-1	TRBD2	TRBV27	.	TGTGCCAGCCAACCGGGACTAGCGGGAGGCTATGAGCAGTTCTTC	CASQPGLAGGYEQFF
TRBJ2-5	TRBD2	TRBV7-3	.	TGTGCCAGCAGCTTACTGCCGCCTAGCGGGGGGTTGGAGACCCAGTACTTC	CASSLLPPSGGLETQYF
TRBJ2-1	TRBD1	TRBV2	.	TGTGCCAGCAGTGACGGCCCCGGGACAGGGGTAGGGTACAATGAGCAGTTCTTC	CASSDGPGTGVGYNEQFF